This T cell receptor beta chain was profiled in a study of response to subunit inactivated influenza vaccine. As for this clonotype: Antigen specificity is unknown.

TCRdb re-derived calls from the RT-PCR reads in MiXCR, one entry per CDR3 protein. The sample holds more than 700,000 distinct CDR3 sequences, 21% seen once. Whole-study results and caveats: Authors proposed each seasonal influenza vaccination draws in few new T cells.

Germline-derived CDR1 and CDR2 are SGHRS and YFSETQ. The CDR3 is made up of 15 amino acids. The ends were cut back, 0 bases at V and 1 base at J, with 10 bases in the middle. This clonotype was sampled from a man in his fifties who received an inactivated influenza vaccine. Source: PBMCs from blood, taken about 5 days after vaccination. The chain combines TRBV5-1 with TRBJ1-1, with D unclear. The CDR3 coding sequence is TGCGCCAGCAGCTTGGTGGAATGGAGGAACACTGAAGCTTTCTTT. Amino acids: CASSLVEWRNTEAFF.